Given below is one T cell receptor beta chain in context. As yet, its antigen is unknown. Sequence at one end of the junction differs from germline and may be a read error. This CDR3 comprises 13 residues. CDR1 is SEHNR, CDR2 FQNEAQ, per germline (reference sequence). PCR primers comprised 60 Vbeta and 13 Jbeta primers. Clones were read by immunoSEQ multiplex PCR, and TCRdb kept only the in-frame ones, dropping some. The table lists around 130,000 clones, approximately 72% of them singletons. The data derive from a study of cytomegalovirus exposure and HLA in healthy donors. Study-level results: Several of the most significant clusters appeared linked to common viral pathogens, based on a later analysis. An analysis was carried out later, and it reportedly showed fewer N-insertions in an Asian-associated ancestry cluster than the roughly 670-donor mean. There were some V segments, including TRBV6-2 and TRBV6-3, excluded as indistinguishable. In a later analysis, a missense DCLRE1C variant was linked to TCR beta V- and J-gene trimming.

The source material was PBMCs. This chain uses TRBV7-9 with TRBJ2-1; a possible D gene is TRBD2 (6 bases). This TCR was recovered from a woman in her fifties or sixties in good health and CMV-seronegative. This CDR3 is CSSSLEVGGEQFF. The CDR3 nucleotides are TGTTCCAGCAGCTTAGAGGTGGGGGGTGAGCAGTTCTTC.